This T cell receptor beta chain was observed in a study of cytomegalovirus exposure and HLA in healthy donors. Overall study findings and caveats: Earlier analysis yielded a pattern in which most TCR beta V segments were productive about 87% or about 30% of the time.

Researchers ran the PCR with 60 Vbeta and 13 Jbeta primers. Method: immunoSEQ multiplex PCR; TCRdb's copy keeps in-frame clones and lacks some. The sample lists about 150,000 clones, 80% to 85% seen once, with around 1.9% in the top ten. Regarding this clone: Its matching antigen is unknown.

This CDR3 is 13 amino acids long. V gave up 4 bases and J gave up 7 bases; unmatched junction bases: 7. Germline-derived CDR1 and CDR2 are SGHNT and YYREEE (reference sequence). V is TRBV5-4 and J is TRBJ1-2; 7 nucleotides match TRBD1. Sequencing was performed on PBMCs. This TCR derives from a man between 18 and 29 years old in good health and CMV-seronegative. CDR3 sequence reads: CASSGRSGGGYTF. CDR3 coding DNA: TGTGCCAGCAGCGGGCGGTCAGGGGGTGGCTACACCTTC.